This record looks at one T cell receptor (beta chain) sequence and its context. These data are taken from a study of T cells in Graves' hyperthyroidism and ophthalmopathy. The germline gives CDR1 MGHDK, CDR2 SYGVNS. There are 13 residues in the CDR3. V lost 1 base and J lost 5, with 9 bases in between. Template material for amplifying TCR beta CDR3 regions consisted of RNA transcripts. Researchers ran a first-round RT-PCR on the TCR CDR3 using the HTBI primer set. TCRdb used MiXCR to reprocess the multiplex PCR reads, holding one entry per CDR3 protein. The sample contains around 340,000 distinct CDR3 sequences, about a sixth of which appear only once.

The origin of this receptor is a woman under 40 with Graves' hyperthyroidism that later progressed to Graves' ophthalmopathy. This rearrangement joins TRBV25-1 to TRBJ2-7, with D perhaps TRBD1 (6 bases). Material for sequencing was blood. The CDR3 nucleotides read TGTGCCAGCAGTGAATTGGACAGAGACGAGCAGTACTTC. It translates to CASSELDRDEQYF.